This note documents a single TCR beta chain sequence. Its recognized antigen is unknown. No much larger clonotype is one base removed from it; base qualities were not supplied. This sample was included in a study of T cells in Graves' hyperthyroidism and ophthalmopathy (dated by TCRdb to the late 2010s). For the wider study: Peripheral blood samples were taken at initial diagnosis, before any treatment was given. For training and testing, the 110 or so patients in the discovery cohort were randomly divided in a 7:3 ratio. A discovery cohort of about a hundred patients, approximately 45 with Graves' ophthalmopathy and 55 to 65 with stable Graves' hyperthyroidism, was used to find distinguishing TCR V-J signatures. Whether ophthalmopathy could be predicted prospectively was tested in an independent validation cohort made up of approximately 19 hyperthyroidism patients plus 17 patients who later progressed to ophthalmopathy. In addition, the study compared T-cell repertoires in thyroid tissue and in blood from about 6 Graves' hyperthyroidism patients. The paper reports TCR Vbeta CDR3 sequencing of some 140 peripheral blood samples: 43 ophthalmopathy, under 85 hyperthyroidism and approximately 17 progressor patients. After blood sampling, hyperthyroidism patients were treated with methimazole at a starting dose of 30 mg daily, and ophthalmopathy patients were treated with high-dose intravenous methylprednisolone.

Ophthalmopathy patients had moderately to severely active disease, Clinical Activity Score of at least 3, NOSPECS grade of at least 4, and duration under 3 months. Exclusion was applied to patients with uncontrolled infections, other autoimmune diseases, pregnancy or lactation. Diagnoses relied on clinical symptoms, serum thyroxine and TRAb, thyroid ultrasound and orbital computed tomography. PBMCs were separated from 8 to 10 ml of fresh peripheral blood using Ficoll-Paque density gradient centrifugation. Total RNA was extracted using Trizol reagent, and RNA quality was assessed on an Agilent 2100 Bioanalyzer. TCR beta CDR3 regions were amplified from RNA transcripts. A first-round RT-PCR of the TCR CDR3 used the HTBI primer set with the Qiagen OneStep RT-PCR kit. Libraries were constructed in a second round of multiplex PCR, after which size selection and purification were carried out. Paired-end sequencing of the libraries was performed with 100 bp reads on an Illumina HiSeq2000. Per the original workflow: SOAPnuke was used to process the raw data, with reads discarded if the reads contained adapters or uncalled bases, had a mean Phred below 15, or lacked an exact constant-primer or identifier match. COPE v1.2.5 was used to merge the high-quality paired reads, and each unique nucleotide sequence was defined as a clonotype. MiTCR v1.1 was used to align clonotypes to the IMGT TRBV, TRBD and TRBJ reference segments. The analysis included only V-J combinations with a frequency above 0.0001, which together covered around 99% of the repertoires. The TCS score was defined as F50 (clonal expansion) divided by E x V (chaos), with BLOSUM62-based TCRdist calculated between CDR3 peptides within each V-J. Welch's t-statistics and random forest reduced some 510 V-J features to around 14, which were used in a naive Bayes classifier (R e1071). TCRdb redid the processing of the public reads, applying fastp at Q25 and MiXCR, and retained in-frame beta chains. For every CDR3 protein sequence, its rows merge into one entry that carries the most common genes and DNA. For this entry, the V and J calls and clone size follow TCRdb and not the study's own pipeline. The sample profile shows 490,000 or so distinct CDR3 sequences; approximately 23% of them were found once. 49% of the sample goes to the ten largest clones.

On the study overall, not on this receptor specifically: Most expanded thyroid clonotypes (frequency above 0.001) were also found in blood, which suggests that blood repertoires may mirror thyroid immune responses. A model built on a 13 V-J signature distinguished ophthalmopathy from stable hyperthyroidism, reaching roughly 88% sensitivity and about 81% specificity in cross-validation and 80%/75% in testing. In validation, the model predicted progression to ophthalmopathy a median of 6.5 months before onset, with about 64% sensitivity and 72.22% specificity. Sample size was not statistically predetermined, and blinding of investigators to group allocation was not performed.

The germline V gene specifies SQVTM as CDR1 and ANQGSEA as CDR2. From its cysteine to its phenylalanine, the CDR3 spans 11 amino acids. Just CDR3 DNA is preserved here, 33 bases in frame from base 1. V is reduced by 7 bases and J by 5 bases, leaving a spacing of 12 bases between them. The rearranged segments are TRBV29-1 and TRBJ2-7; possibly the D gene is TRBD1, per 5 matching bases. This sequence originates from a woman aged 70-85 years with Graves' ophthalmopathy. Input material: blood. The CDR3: CSARQNHEQYF. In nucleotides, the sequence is TGCAGCGCACGACAGAACCACGAGCAGTACTTC.